The T cell receptor beta chain described here comes from a study of OX40 agonist ivuxolimab in advanced cancers. Data came from immunoSEQ multiplex PCR; TCRdb stores just in-frame clones and leaves some out. The sample carries 22,000 or so clones, 86% recorded once. The germline gives CDR1 GTSNPN, CDR2 SVGIG (reference sequence). Trimming left V 4 bases short and J 4 bases short, with 11 bases between. The CDR3 extends over 12 amino acids. Sequenced material: CD4+ or CD8+ T cells sorted from blood, taken in a trial of the OX40 agonist ivuxolimab. V is TRBV30 and J is TRBJ2-7; D uncertain. This clonotype was obtained from an adult with an advanced solid tumor such as melanoma, head and neck, liver or kidney cancer. This chain's CDR3 is CAWTILGYEQYF. Written as DNA, the CDR3 is TGTGCCTGGACAATCCTTGGGTACGAGCAGTACTTC.